This T cell receptor (beta chain) comes out of a study of OX40 agonist ivuxolimab in advanced cancers. About the research overall: Patients with hepatocellular carcinoma, melanoma, renal cell or head and neck cancer made up the dose-escalation patients. Whole-study findings and limits: Those patients achieving a partial response at 0.1-3.0 mg/kg showed among the lowest clonal expansion.

TCRdb keeps only in-frame clones here, not all; method: immunoSEQ multiplex PCR. The table shows around 90,000 clones, with 80% to 95% occurring only once. Trimming took 4 bases from V and 5 from J, leaving 5 bases between them. Germline-derived CDR1 and CDR2 are LNHDA and SQIVND (reference sequence). CDR3 length: 12 residues. In the case of this clone: Its antigen remains unidentified.

This sequence joins TRBV19 and TRBJ2-2; D uncertain. The sequencing used CD4+ or CD8+ T cells sorted from blood, collected in a trial of the OX40 agonist ivuxolimab. This clonotype was obtained from an adult with an advanced solid tumor such as melanoma, head and neck, liver or kidney cancer. The CDR3 loop reads CASSKETGELFF. CDR3 DNA sequence: TGTGCCAGTAGTAAAGAGACCGGGGAGCTGTTTTTT.